The TCR beta chain under discussion was sequenced for a study of blood T cell repertoires in COVID-19. Looking at the study overall: The origin of the acute and convalescent COVID-19 samples was the United States, Italy and Spain. Nucleic acid was either cDNA or gDNA, and it came from T cells, B-cell-depleted T cells, or PBMCs.

This CDR3 contains 17 residues. Germline V gene lookup returns CDR1 ENHRY and CDR2 SYGVKD. Trimming cost V 2 bases and J 4 bases; bases outside gene matches: 8. Per the authors' pipeline: Cell counts per sample came from amplifying reference gene primers. Some clones are missing from TCRdb's copy, which holds only in-frame ones; the method was immunoSEQ multiplex PCR. Clone size and the V and J calls come from that table; the DNA yielded D and trimming. Of tens of thousands of clones listed, about 76% are singletons. Material for sequencing was peripheral blood. This chain uses TRBV10-3 with TRBJ2-2; 9 bases fit TRBD2. The clonotype originates from a human donor in a cohort sampled during active COVID-19. The CDR3 protein is CAISEGGGRAGTGELFF. CDR3 DNA sequence: TGTGCCATCAGTGAGGGAGGCGGGAGGGCCGGCACCGGGGAGCTGTTTTTT.